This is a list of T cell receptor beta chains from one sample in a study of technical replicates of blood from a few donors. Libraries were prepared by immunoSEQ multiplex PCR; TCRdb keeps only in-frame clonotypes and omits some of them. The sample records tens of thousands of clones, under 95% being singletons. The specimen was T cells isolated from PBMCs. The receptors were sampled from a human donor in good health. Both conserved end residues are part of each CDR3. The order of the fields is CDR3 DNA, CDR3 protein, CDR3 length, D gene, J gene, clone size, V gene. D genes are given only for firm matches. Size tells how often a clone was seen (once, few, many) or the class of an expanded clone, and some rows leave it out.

CDR3 DNA: TGTGCCAGCAGTGAATCCTATACAGGGGTCGGGGCCAACGTCCTGACTTTC
CDR3 protein: CASSESYTGVGANVLTF
CDR3 length: 17
D gene: TRBD1
J gene: TRBJ2-6
clone size: -
V gene: TRBV25-1

CDR3 DNA: TGTGTCAGAAGCGTCCACCTCCAGGGACAGAAGAATGAAAAACTGTTTTTT
CDR3 protein: CVRSVHLQGQKNEKLFF
CDR3 length: 17
D gene: -
J gene: TRBJ1-4
clone size: once
V gene: TRBV7-5

CDR3 DNA: TGTGCCAGCAGCCTAGGGGCTGACTATGGCTACACCTTC
CDR3 protein: CASSLGADYGYTF
CDR3 length: 13
D gene: -
J gene: TRBJ1-2
clone size: -
V gene: TRBV28

CDR3 DNA: TGTGCCAGCAGCGTAGCGGGACTAGCGGGAAGGGATACGCAGTATTTT
CDR3 protein: CASSVAGLAGRDTQYF
CDR3 length: 16
D gene: TRBD2
J gene: TRBJ2-3
clone size: -
V gene: TRBV9

CDR3 DNA: TGTGCCAGCCGGGGTCCTAATTCACCCCTCCACTTT
CDR3 protein: CASRGPNSPLHF
CDR3 length: 12
D gene: -
J gene: TRBJ1-6
clone size: few
V gene: TRBV11-2

CDR3 DNA: TGTGCCAGCAGTGAATTGAGGGGGAGCCTTCATGGCTACACCTTC
CDR3 protein: CASSELRGSLHGYTF
CDR3 length: 15
D gene: -
J gene: TRBJ1-2
clone size: -
V gene: TRBV6-1

CDR3 DNA: TGTGCCAGCAGCTTAGGGACAGGAGCAGATACGCAGTATTTT
CDR3 protein: CASSLGTGADTQYF
CDR3 length: 14
D gene: TRBD1
J gene: TRBJ2-3
clone size: -
V gene: TRBV11-1

CDR3 DNA: TGTGCCAGCAGTGAAGGGCTTAGCGGGGGAACCTACGAGCAGTACTTC
CDR3 protein: CASSEGLSGGTYEQYF
CDR3 length: 16
D gene: TRBD2
J gene: TRBJ2-7
clone size: -
V gene: TRBV2

CDR3 DNA: TGTGCCAGCAGCGTAGACGGGAGGGGCTACACCTTC
CDR3 protein: CASSVDGRGYTF
CDR3 length: 12
D gene: -
J gene: TRBJ1-2
clone size: -
V gene: TRBV9

CDR3 DNA: TGTGCCAGCAGACCCTTTTGGGACAGCGTGTACGAGCAGTACTTC
CDR3 protein: CASRPFWDSVYEQYF
CDR3 length: 15
D gene: TRBD1
J gene: TRBJ2-7
clone size: -
V gene: TRBV6-5

CDR3 DNA: TGTGCCAGCAGCTTATTTTGGACTAGTTCTGTCAATGAGCAGTTCTTC
CDR3 protein: CASSLFWTSSVNEQFF
CDR3 length: 16
D gene: TRBD2
J gene: TRBJ2-1
clone size: -
V gene: TRBV7-8

CDR3 DNA: TGTGCCACCAGCAGAGTGAGGGTAGGCGATCAGCCCCAGCATTTT
CDR3 protein: CATSRVRVGDQPQHF
CDR3 length: 15
D gene: -
J gene: TRBJ1-5
clone size: -
V gene: TRBV15

CDR3 DNA: TGTGCCAGCAGCGCACAGGGGATCACAGATACGCAGTATTTT
CDR3 protein: CASSAQGITDTQYF
CDR3 length: 14
D gene: TRBD1
J gene: TRBJ2-3
clone size: few
V gene: TRBV7-9

CDR3 DNA: TGTGCCAGCAGCTTGGATCGAGGGGGGAACACTGAAGCTTTCTTT
CDR3 protein: CASSLDRGGNTEAFF
CDR3 length: 15
D gene: -
J gene: TRBJ1-1
clone size: -
V gene: TRBV11-2

CDR3 DNA: TGCGCCAGGACGGGGGGCTCGGTCGGGGAGCTGTTTTTT
CDR3 protein: CARTGGSVGELFF
CDR3 length: 13
D gene: -
J gene: TRBJ2-2
clone size: -
V gene: TRBV23-1

CDR3 DNA: TGTGCCAGCGCGGACACAGGGGGCTGGGATGGCTACACCTTC
CDR3 protein: CASADTGGWDGYTF
CDR3 length: 14
D gene: TRBD1
J gene: TRBJ1-2
clone size: -
V gene: TRBV2

CDR3 DNA: TGTGCCAGCAGCTTAGACCTAGCGGGTAAAGCTTTACCCTACGAGCAGTACTTC
CDR3 protein: CASSLDLAGKALPYEQYF
CDR3 length: 18
D gene: TRBD2
J gene: TRBJ2-7
clone size: -
V gene: TRBV7-2

CDR3 DNA: TGTGCCAGCACTCCTCTGGGAGGGAATCAGCCCCAGCATTTT
CDR3 protein: CASTPLGGNQPQHF
CDR3 length: 14
D gene: -
J gene: TRBJ1-5
clone size: -
V gene: TRBV6-1

CDR3 DNA: TGCACCCACAGGGGGCCCACGAACACTGAAGCTTTCTTT
CDR3 protein: CTHRGPTNTEAFF
CDR3 length: 13
D gene: TRBD1
J gene: TRBJ1-1
clone size: -
V gene: TRBV29-1

CDR3 DNA: TGTGCCAGCAGTCGGGCCGGGACAGCCTACAATGAGCAGTTCTTC
CDR3 protein: CASSRAGTAYNEQFF
CDR3 length: 15
D gene: TRBD1
J gene: TRBJ2-1
clone size: -
V gene: TRBV6-5